The 25 T cell receptor beta chains below come from one sample, sequenced in a study of T cell repertoires in cytomegalovirus infection. Each CDR3 protein gets one entry after TCRdb re-called the reads with MiXCR. This table holds some 300,000 distinct CDR3 sequences, around 9.6% found once. The sequenced sample consisted of PBMCs. Receptors originate from a human donor in good health (CMV status not recorded). Some clones in this sample may be carry-over from other donors' samples.

The genes are TRBV18 and TRBJ1-1; TRBD1 is a possible D gene (5 bases). V was trimmed by 2 bases and J by 6 bases, leaving 22 bases between them. This CDR3 is built from 17 residues. CDR1 is KGHSH, CDR2 LQKENI, per germline. The chain's CDR3 is CASSPMGLGRAFAEAFF. The CDR3 bases are TGTGCCAGCTCACCAATGGGACTTGGCAGGGCGTTCGCTGAAGCTTTCTTT. Full variable domain (outside the CDR3, taken from reference TRBV18 and TRBJ1-1): NAGVMQNPRHLVRRRGQEARLRCSPMKGHSHVYWYRQLPEEGLKFMVYLQKENIIDESGMPKERFSAEFPKEGPSILRIQQVVRGDSAAYFCASSPMGLGRAFAEAFFGQGTRLTVV.

The V gene is TRBV6-1, the J gene TRBJ1-1; 9 bases agree with TRBD1. The CDR3 covers 14 residues. V shed 6 bases, J shed 5 bases, and the junction held 7 bases outside the gene matches. Germline assignment: CDR1 MNHNS and CDR2 SASEGT. The CDR3 loop reads CASRSDRGWTEAFF. Written as DNA, the CDR3 is TGTGCCAGCAGATCAGACAGGGGGTGGACTGAAGCTTTCTTT.

The V and J genes are TRBV20-1 and TRBJ1-2, with D possibly TRBD1 on 6 matching bases. V was pared by 6 bases and J by 4 bases, with 15 bases between. The CDR3 is 13 amino acids. Germline CDR1 and CDR2: DFQATT and SNEGSKA (reference sequence). The CDR3 protein is CSARFRGSYGYTF. The CDR3 nucleotides read TGCAGTGCCCGCTTCAGGGGCAGCTATGGCTACACCTTC.

This clonotype was recorded many times. One end of the junction is discordant with germline, which a read error may explain. The chain couples TRBV24-1 to TRBJ2-5; 8 bases match TRBD1. Germline V gene lookup returns CDR1 KGHDR and CDR2 SFDVKD. The CDR3 consists of 13 residues. The CDR3 DNA sequence: TGCGCCACTTCAGGGGGCGAGAGAGAGACCCAGTACTTC. Its translation is CATSGGERETQYF.

This clonotype was found many times. The rearrangement links TRBV7-9 to TRBJ1-2; D gene uncertain. Germline V gene data show CDR1 as SEHNR and CDR2 as FQNEAQ (reference sequence). The CDR3 extends over 14 amino acids. Trimming cost V 5 bases and J 0 bases, with 10 bases left between them. For the CDR3, the DNA is TGTGCCAGCAGCCATGTCCAGGCTAACTATGGCTACACCTTC. Translating it yields CASSHVQANYGYTF.

This clonotype was seen many times. J is TRBJ2-5 and V is TRBV7-2; 10 bases fit TRBD2. Germline values: CDR1 SGHTA, CDR2 FQGNSA. CDR3 size: 20 residues. The ends lost 5 bases at V and 0 bases at J; junction bases unmatched: 18. CDR3 DNA sequence: TGTGCCAGCAGCCATCCTAGGGGCAGCGGGGGGGCCAGGTACCAAGAGACCCAGTACTTC. Encoded protein: CASSHPRGSGGARYQETQYF.

The chain has TRBV20-1 and TRBJ2-3; 9 bases align to TRBD1. Germline loops: CDR1 DFQATT, CDR2 SNEGSKA (reference sequence). The V segment lost 6 bases and the J segment 0 bases; nucleotides outside the gene matches: 4. The CDR3 runs 14 residues. The CDR3 loop is CSADRGGSTDTQYF. CDR3 DNA: TGCAGTGCCGACAGGGGGGGGAGCACAGATACGCAGTATTTT.

This clonotype has at least ten counts. The J gene is TRBJ1-6, the V gene TRBV7-9; 8 bases line up with TRBD1. After removal of 3 bases from V and 8 bases from J, the junction contained 6 bases not matched to a gene. Germline loops: CDR1 SEHNR, CDR2 FQNEAQ (reference sequence). The length of the CDR3 is 15 residues. The chain's CDR3 is CASSFPGQGYSPLHF. The CDR3 DNA follows: TGTGCCAGCAGCTTCCCAGGACAGGGATATTCACCCCTCCACTTT.

In this sample, this clonotype turned up many times. The gene calls are TRBV19 and TRBJ2-6, with 8 bases identical to TRBD1. Germline V gene data show CDR1 as LNHDA and CDR2 as SQIVND (reference sequence). The CDR3 loop spans 17 amino acids. After removal of 1 base from V and 0 bases from J, the junction contained 2 bases not matched to a gene. The CDR3 region has the DNA TGTGCCAGTAGTATAGGACAGGGGATCTCTGGGGCCAACGTCCTGACTTTC. This sequence encodes CASSIGQGISGANVLTF.

This clonotype was seen ten or more times. V and J are TRBV6-2 or TRBV6-3 and TRBJ2-1, with D tentatively TRBD1 (8 bases). Trimming left V 6 bases short and J 3 bases short, with 15 bases between. Per germline, CDR1 MNHEY and CDR2 SVGEGT. The CDR3 runs 15 residues. The DNA for the CDR3 is TGTGCCAGCAGCAAACAGGGGGGGCGCTACAATGAGCAGTTCTTC. Its translation is CASSKQGGRYNEQFF.

In this sample, this clonotype turned up many times. The chain recombines TRBV3-1 with TRBJ2-2; 7 bases agree with TRBD1. Trimming at V came to 2 bases and at J to 4 bases, leaving 7 bases not matched to a gene. The germline V gene encodes CDR1 LGHDT and CDR2 YNNKEL (reference sequence). This CDR3 region has 16 residues. The CDR3 spells CASSQLSGGSTGELFF. The CDR3 bases are TGTGCCAGCAGCCAACTTTCAGGGGGATCCACCGGGGAGCTGTTTTTT.

Many counts were recorded for this clonotype. V is TRBV20-1 and J is TRBJ2-3; D uncertain. The V end was cut by 7 bases, the J end by 4 bases, with 9 bases between. CDR1 is DFQATT and CDR2 is SNEGSKA in the germline V gene (reference sequence). The CDR3 has 11 residues. In DNA, the CDR3 is TGCAGTGTTCATAGGGCAGATACGCAGTATTTT. The encoded protein is CSVHRADTQYF.

A remark on this clonotype: This may come from a read error, since a much larger clone is one base off. The chain's CDR3 is CASRGLAGGTGETQYF. The CDR3 DNA follows: TGTGCCAGCAGGGGACTAGCGGGGGGGACGGGGGAGACCCAGTACTTC. The J gene is TRBJ2-5, the V gene TRBV6-6, with 16 bases fitting TRBD2. The CDR3 covers 16 residues. Per the germline V gene, CDR1 is MNHNY and CDR2 is SVGAGI (reference sequence). Trimming removed 6 bases from V and 5 bases from J; junction bases left unmatched: 6.

The chain uses TRBV27 and TRBJ2-3; D gene unclear. V gave up 5 bases and J gave up 6 bases, with 12 bases separating them. The CDR3 is 13 residues long. Per germline, CDR1 MNHEY and CDR2 SMNVEV (reference sequence). CDR3 sequence: CASSPRGYDTQYF. Here the CDR3 DNA reads TGTGCCAGCAGTCCCCGAGGTTATGATACGCAGTATTTT.

This clonotype showed up many times. The gene calls are TRBV5-1 and TRBJ1-4, with 11 nucleotides matching TRBD1. V lost 4 bases, J lost 7 bases, and 3 bases stayed unmatched. In germline, CDR1 is SGHRS, CDR2 YFSETQ. The CDR3 contains 14 residues. The CDR3 nucleotides read TGCGCCAGCAGCGTCGGGACAGGGGGTGAAAAACTGTTTTTT. This translates into CASSVGTGGEKLFF.

This clonotype has a count of ten or more. This sequence joins TRBV2 and TRBJ2-4, with 12 bases identical to TRBD2. Germline CDR1 SNHLY, CDR2 FYNNEI. V lost 6 bases, J lost 2 bases, and 5 bases stayed unmatched. The CDR3 totals 16 residues. Here the CDR3 reads CASRRTSGETKNIQYF. The CDR3 DNA reads TGTGCCAGCAGGAGGACTAGCGGGGAAACCAAAAACATTCAGTACTTC.

A few counts support this clonotype. The chain employs TRBV4-3 and TRBJ2-1, with 9 bases identical to TRBD2. CDR3 length: 17 residues. With V trimmed by 1 base and J by 4 bases, 8 bases remained unmatched. The V gene's germline CDR1 is LGHNA and CDR2 YSLEER. The CDR3 DNA reads TGCGCCAGCAGCCAAGGCTTTCTAGCGGGGACTTACAATGAGCAGTTCTTC. Translation: CASSQGFLAGTYNEQFF.

This clonotype was counted many times. The V gene is TRBV7-2, the J gene TRBJ2-1; 9 nucleotides line up with TRBD2. The CDR3 has 16 residues. V was pared by 0 bases and J by 4 bases, with 4 bases of the junction left unmatched. Germline V gene sequence: CDR1 SGHTA, CDR2 FQGNSA. The CDR3 spells CASSLAAGGPYNEQFF. The DNA for the CDR3 is TGTGCCAGCAGCTTAGCGGCGGGGGGGCCATACAATGAGCAGTTCTTC.

This clonotype was seen more than once but under ten times. V is TRBV3-1 and J is TRBJ1-1; the D is unclear. V was cut by 1 base and J by 0 bases, with 12 bases left in between. The CDR3 covers 16 residues. Per germline, CDR1 LGHDT and CDR2 YNNKEL (reference sequence). In nucleotides, the CDR3 is TGTGCCAGCAGCCAAGGGACCTACAATTTGAACACTGAAGCTTTCTTT. Its protein is CASSQGTYNLNTEAFF.

This clonotype occurred a few times. This sequence joins TRBV29-1 and TRBJ1-1; D remains unclear. Germline V gene sequence: CDR1 SQVTM, CDR2 ANQGSEA. CDR3 length: 11 residues. DNA for the CDR3: TGCAGTGGCGAGGAGGGAACTGAAGCTTTCTTT. Translating it yields CSGEEGTEAFF.

The table lists this clonotype with many counts. This chain uses TRBV25-1 with TRBJ2-2; D call uncertain. The germline CDR1 and CDR2 sequences are MGHDK and SYGVNS. V lost 6 bases and J lost 1, with 9 bases in between. The CDR3 has 14 amino acids. The CDR3 reads CASSPRQNTGELFF. Here the CDR3 DNA reads TGTGCCAGCAGCCCTCGACAGAACACCGGGGAGCTGTTTTTT.

This clonotype was found many times. The gene calls are TRBV20-1 and TRBJ2-5; the D gene is possibly TRBD2 (6 bases). The germline V gene has CDR1 DFQATT and CDR2 SNEGSKA (reference sequence). V lost 6 bases and J 2 bases, leaving 10 bases between the germline ends. There are 12 residues in the CDR3. The CDR3 DNA follows: TGCAGTGCGAGACGGGGGCAAGAGACCCAGTACTTC. Translating gives CSARRGQETQYF.

Regarding this clonotype: Since a much larger clone is just one base distant, this may be a read error. The chain uses TRBV6-2 or TRBV6-3 and TRBJ2-4, with TRBD1 as a possible D gene (6 bases). Per the germline V gene, CDR1 is MNHEY and CDR2 is SVGEGT. CDR3 length: 13 residues. The CDR3 nucleotides are TGTGCCAGCAGTTCTGGGACAAAAAACAATCAGTACTTC. Translating gives CASSSGTKNNQYF.

Ten or more counts support this clonotype. The chain carries TRBV5-1 and TRBJ2-3; 8 nucleotides line up with TRBD1. The germline gives CDR1 SGHRS, CDR2 YFSETQ. V shed 7 bases and J 4 bases; nucleotides not matched to a gene: 14. This CDR3 is 16 amino acids long. The CDR3 sequence is CASLEVPGGLSDTQYF. Written as DNA, the CDR3 is TGCGCCAGCTTGGAGGTTCCAGGGGGCTTATCAGATACGCAGTATTTT. The entire variable domain, with the rest obtained from reference TRBV5-1 and TRBJ2-3, is as follows: KAGVTQTPRYLIKTRGQQVTLSCSPISGHRSVSWYQQTPGQGLQFLFEYFSETQRNKGNFPGRFSGRQFSNSRSEMNVSTLELGDSALYLCASLEVPGGLSDTQYFGPGTRLTVL.

This clonotype came up many times. This chain joins TRBV27 and TRBJ2-1, with TRBD2 matching over 14 bases. V shed 6 bases, J shed 3 bases, and the junction held 1 base outside the gene matches. The CDR3 is made up of 15 amino acids. Germline CDR1 MNHEY, CDR2 SMNVEV (reference sequence). In DNA form, the CDR3 reads TGTGCCAGCAGAGGGACTAGCGGGGGCTACAATGAGCAGTTCTTC. It is translated as CASRGTSGGYNEQFF.